This entry is about one TCR beta chain. The antigen is not known. The data were obtained in a study of T cell responses to AZD1222 COVID-19 vaccine. Study-wide context: Pooled samples include second doses given at about 4 or 12 weeks. Broader study findings: Repertoires in all cases were sampled only once the peak T cell response had passed. It should be noted that donors were predominantly white British and more often female, and clonal diversity was possibly underestimated. An increase in Spike-specific TCR breadth and depth was observed after two AZD1222 doses.

Repertoires were generated with immunoSEQ multiplex PCR, while TCRdb's copy carries only in-frame clones and drops some. The table lists under 200,000 clones, roughly 90% of them singletons. V was shortened by 5 bases and J by 1 base, with 14 bases between the two germline ends. Germline-derived CDR1 and CDR2 are MDHEN and SYDVKM. CDR3 length: 15 residues. Sample: peripheral blood, taken on day 0 of AZD1222 vaccination. The receptor was derived from an adult in good health. This chain links TRBV28 with TRBJ1-1; perhaps TRBD1 as D (5 bases). CDR3 nucleotide sequence: TGTGCCAGCAGTCCCAGTGGTCAGGGGAACACTGAAGCTTTCTTT. As protein: CASSPSGQGNTEAFF.